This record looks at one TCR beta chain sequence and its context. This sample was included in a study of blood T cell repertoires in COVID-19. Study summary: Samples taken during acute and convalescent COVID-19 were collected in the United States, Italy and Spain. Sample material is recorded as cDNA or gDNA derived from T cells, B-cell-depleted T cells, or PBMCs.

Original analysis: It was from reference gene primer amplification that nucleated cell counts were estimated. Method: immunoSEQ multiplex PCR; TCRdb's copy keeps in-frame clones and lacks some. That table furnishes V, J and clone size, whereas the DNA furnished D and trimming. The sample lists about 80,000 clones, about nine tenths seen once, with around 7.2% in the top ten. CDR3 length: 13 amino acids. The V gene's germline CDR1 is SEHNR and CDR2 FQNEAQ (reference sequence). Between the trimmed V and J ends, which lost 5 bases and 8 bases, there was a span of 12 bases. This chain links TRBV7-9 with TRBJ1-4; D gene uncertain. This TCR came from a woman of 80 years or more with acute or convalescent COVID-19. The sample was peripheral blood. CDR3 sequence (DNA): TGTGCCAGCAGCAACAGCGGAGGGGAAAAACTGTTTTTT. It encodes CASSNSGGEKLFF.